The 21 T cell receptor beta chains in this list originate from one sample, sequenced in a study of cytomegalovirus exposure and HLA in healthy donors (TCRdb year 2017). Libraries were built with the immunoSEQ multiplex PCR assay. For the multiplex PCR, a mixture combining 60 forward primers for TCR Vbeta segments and 13 reverse primers for TCR Jbeta segments was used. In its TCRdb copy, this immuneACCESS table keeps in-frame sequences only and misses some clones. Where compared with another copy, unresolved V genes explain less than half of these, and the others have no known cause. This sample lists under 200,000 clones; 71% were detected once. The ten largest clones represent approximately 3% of the sample. Sequencing input: PBMCs. The receptors come from a woman aged 25-40 years in good health and CMV-seronegative.

The chain combines TRBV19 with TRBJ1-1; 8 nucleotides match TRBD1. There are 15 residues in the CDR3. Germline lookup yields CDR1 LNHDA and CDR2 SQIVND (reference sequence). Trimming removed 3 bases from V and 5 bases from J; junction bases left unmatched: 8. CDR3 nucleotides: TGTGCCAGTAGTATGCCGGACAGGGTTGGGACTGAAGCTTTCTTT. This sequence encodes CASSMPDRVGTEAFF.

The chain links TRBV7-2 to TRBJ2-3, with 7 bases aligning to TRBD1. CDR3 length: 15 amino acids. CDR1 SGHTA and CDR2 FQGNSA come from the germline V gene. V shed 5 bases, J shed 0 bases, and the junction held 5 bases outside the gene matches. The CDR3 spells CASSPRQGSTDTQYF. CDR3 DNA: TGTGCCAGCAGCCCACGACAGGGAAGCACAGATACGCAGTATTTT.

The CDR3 coding sequence is TGTGCCAGCAGATCAGGGGGCGCTCCCGGGGAGCTGTTTTTT. It codes for CASRSGGAPGELFF. This chain joins TRBV28 and TRBJ2-2, with TRBD1 matching over 8 bases. With 6 bases clipped from V and 6 bases from J, the junction kept 6 bases outside the gene matches. CDR1 and CDR2 (germline): MDHEN, SYDVKM. CDR3 length equals 14 residues.

J is TRBJ1-4 and V is TRBV30; no reliable D call. CDR3 length: 14 amino acids. Germline lookup yields CDR1 GTSNPN and CDR2 SVGIG (reference sequence). Trimming removed 5 bases from V and 5 bases from J, with 15 bases in between. CDR3 nucleotide sequence: TGTGCCTGGCAACGGTCCCCGGGGAATGAAAAACTGTTTTTT. Translation: CAWQRSPGNEKLFF.

In the case of this clone: In the same sample, other DNA sequences code for this CDR3. The chain is built from TRBV7-9 and TRBJ1-5, with 8 bases fitting TRBD1. The V segment lost 4 bases and the J segment 4 bases; nucleotides outside the gene matches: 3. The CDR3 has 14 amino acids. The germline V gene encodes CDR1 SEHNR and CDR2 FQNEAQ (reference sequence). The CDR3 here is CASSSGQGNQPQHF. DNA of the CDR3: TGTGCCAGCAGCTCAGGACAGGGTAATCAGCCCCAGCATTTT. Combining the CDR3 with reference TRBV7-9 and TRBJ1-5 gives the whole variable domain DTGVSQNPRHKITKRGQNVTFRCDPISEHNRLYWYRQTLGQGPEFLTYFQNEAQLEKSRLLSDRFSAERPKGSFSTLEIQRTEQGDSAMYLCASSSGQGNQPQHFGDGTRLSIL.

The chain is built from TRBV6-5 and TRBJ2-1; TRBD1 agrees at 7 bases. Germline trimming cut 2 bases from V and 10 bases from J; bases unmatched to any gene: 11. Germline V gives CDR1 MNHEY, CDR2 SVGAGI. The CDR3 is made up of 15 amino acids. The CDR3 spells CASSYQYHDRVEQFF. The CDR3 nucleotides are TGTGCCAGCAGTTACCAATACCACGACAGGGTCGAGCAGTTCTTC.

Concerning this clone itself: The junction and the germline gene differ at one end; a read error may be behind it. This sequence joins TRBV7-9 and TRBJ2-7, with 13 bases identical to TRBD2. CDR1 is SEHNR, CDR2 FQNEAQ, per germline (reference sequence). The CDR3 covers 17 residues. The DNA of the CDR3 is TGTTCCAGCAGCCCTCCCAGGACTAGCGGGAGTCCCTACGAGCAGTACTTC. This sequence encodes CSSSPPRTSGSPYEQYF.

The J gene is TRBJ1-5, the V gene TRBV6-1; TRBD1 is a possible D gene (5 bases). There are 15 residues in the CDR3. CDR1 MNHNS and CDR2 SASEGT come from the germline V gene. V gave up 7 bases and J gave up 3 bases, with 16 bases separating them. CDR3 protein: CASTTVGQNNQPQHF. CDR3 in DNA: TGTGCCAGCACCACGGTGGGGCAAAACAATCAGCCCCAGCATTTT.

The chain combines TRBV7-9 with TRBJ2-2; TRBD1 agrees at 7 bases. CDR1 SEHNR and CDR2 FQNEAQ come from the germline V gene (reference sequence). V dropped 1 base and J dropped 0; count of bases not matched to a gene: 2. The CDR3 runs to 16 residues. The CDR3: CASSLGTGTNTGELFF. The CDR3 nucleotides read TGTGCCAGCAGCTTAGGGACAGGAACGAACACCGGGGAGCTGTTTTTT.

This rearrangement joins TRBV18 to TRBJ1-2; D gene uncertain. V was shortened by 2 bases and J by 8 bases, with 15 bases between the two germline ends. CDR1 and CDR2 (germline): KGHSH, LQKENI. This CDR3 region has 14 residues. In nucleotides, the CDR3 is TGTGCCAGCTCACCATCCCCTGGGCTCGCGGGCTACACCTTC. Its protein product is CASSPSPGLAGYTF.

The chain combines TRBV30 with TRBJ2-7; D is possibly TRBD2 (5 bases). The V and J ends lost 8 bases and 4 bases respectively, with 18 bases between them. The CDR3 has 13 residues. CDR1 GTSNPN and CDR2 SVGIG come from the germline V gene (reference sequence). CDR3: CAAWAGPGYEQYF. CDR3 coding DNA: TGTGCCGCCTGGGCGGGCCCGGGGTACGAGCAGTACTTC.

The chain employs TRBV13 and TRBJ2-3, with a possible D match to TRBD1 (5 bases). Trimming pared 4 bases from V and 5 bases from J, leaving 7 bases between. Per the germline V gene, CDR1 is PRHDT and CDR2 is FYEKMQ (reference sequence). The CDR3 extends over 12 amino acids. The CDR3 here is CASSSQGDTQYF. For the CDR3, the DNA is TGTGCCAGCAGCTCCCAGGGAGATACGCAGTATTTT.

The chain is built from TRBV2 and TRBJ2-1, with TRBD2 identical over 13 bases. Per the germline V gene, CDR1 is SNHLY and CDR2 is FYNNEI. The CDR3 has 17 amino acids. Unmatched junction bases numbered 12, after V lost 5 bases and J lost 8 bases. Here the CDR3 reads CASSFFGLAGDLDEQFF. In nucleotides, the CDR3 is TGTGCCAGCAGTTTCTTCGGACTAGCGGGAGATTTAGATGAGCAGTTCTTC. Full variable domain (missing parts from reference TRBV2 and TRBJ2-1): EPEVTQTPSHQVTQMGQEVILRCVPISNHLYFYWYRQILGQKVEFLVSFYNNEISEKSEIFDDQFSVERPDGSNFTLKIRSTKLEDSAMYFCASSFFGLAGDLDEQFFGPGTRLTVL.

The genes are TRBV7-6 and TRBJ2-7; 7 bases map to TRBD1. Germline V gene sequence: CDR1 SGHVS, CDR2 FNYEAQ. The V and J ends lost 4 bases and 9 bases, in that order; junction bases with no gene match: 9. This CDR3 comprises 13 residues. In DNA form, the CDR3 reads TGTGCCAGCAGCTCACGGGACAGCCCCGTGCAGTACTTC. It is translated as CASSSRDSPVQYF.

This clone was counted a few times. This sequence joins TRBV29-1 and TRBJ1-2; D remains unclear. Germline CDR1 and CDR2: SQVTM and ANQGSEA. V gave up 4 bases and J gave up 3 bases, with 12 bases separating them. The CDR3 contains 13 residues. The CDR3 DNA sequence: TGCAGCGTTGTTAATTGGGAGGACTATGGCTACACCTTC. It translates to CSVVNWEDYGYTF.

The chain is built from TRBV7-3 and TRBJ1-6; tentatively, D is TRBD1 (5 bases). CDR3 length: 16 residues. The germline V and J ends were trimmed by 5 bases and 1 base, with 12 bases remaining between them. Germline lookup yields CDR1 SGHTA and CDR2 FQGTGA. The CDR3 DNA is TGTGCCAGCAGCCAGGGAAGCTCGTCCTATAATTCACCCCTCCACTTT. Protein: CASSQGSSSYNSPLHF.

This clone was observed a few times. The chain employs TRBV10-2 and TRBJ2-1; 9 nucleotides agree with TRBD2. The CDR3 consists of 19 residues. The V gene end was trimmed by 6 bases and the J gene end by 8 bases; junction bases not matched to a gene: 23. Per germline, CDR1 WSHSY and CDR2 SAAADI. The CDR3 bases are TGCGCCAGCAGCAAGACAACTAGGACTAGCGTCCCGTATGTCGATGAGCAGTTCTTC. Translating it yields CASSKTTRTSVPYVDEQFF.

The chain links TRBV9 to TRBJ1-5; D gene ambiguous. V was cut by 3 bases and J by 7 bases, with 11 bases left in between. CDR1 and CDR2 (germline): SGDLS, YYNGEE. The CDR3 sequence is 13 residues long. CDR3 coding DNA: TGTGCCAGCAGCGAGGAGGTAGGGCAGCCCCAGCATTTT. Its translation: CASSEEVGQPQHF.

The chain uses TRBV9 and TRBJ2-3; tentative D call: TRBD2 (6 bases). This CDR3 is 16 amino acids long. V lost 0 bases and J lost 0, with 11 bases in between. Germline lookup yields CDR1 SGDLS and CDR2 YYNGEE. CDR3 DNA: TGTGCCAGCAGCGTAGAAGGGACTCTGAGCACAGATACGCAGTATTTT. As protein: CASSVEGTLSTDTQYF. The full variable domain, its missing parts supplied by reference TRBV9 and TRBJ2-3, is DSGVTQTPKHLITATGQRVTLRCSPRSGDLSVYWYQQSLDQGLQFLIQYYNGEERAKGNILERFSAQQFPDLHSELNLSSLELGDSALYFCASSVEGTLSTDTQYFGPGTRLTVL.

The chain is built from TRBV7-8 and TRBJ2-1; 8 nucleotides match TRBD2. V dropped 5 bases and J dropped 7; count of bases not matched to a gene: 7. Per germline, CDR1 SGHVS and CDR2 FQNEAQ. The CDR3 has 14 amino acids. Here the CDR3 reads CASSRSRGGNEQFF. The DNA for the CDR3 is TGTGCCAGCAGCAGATCCCGGGGGGGGAATGAGCAGTTCTTC. The variable domain in full, with the rest retrieved from reference TRBV7-8 and TRBJ2-1, is GAGVSQSPRYKVAKRGQDVALRCDPISGHVSLFWYQQALGQGPEFLTYFQNEAQLDKSGLPSDRFFAERPEGSVSTLKIQRTQQEDSAVYLCASSRSRGGNEQFFGPGTRLTVL.

CDR3 nucleotide sequence: TGTGCCAGCAGCTCCCCGGGACAGGGCCCCGACGAGCAGTACTTC. Protein product: CASSSPGQGPDEQYF. The rearrangement uses TRBV28 and TRBJ2-7; 9 bases match TRBD1. This CDR3 is 15 amino acids long. Germline CDR1 reads MDHEN; CDR2 reads SYDVKM. V gave up 6 bases and J gave up 5 bases; unmatched junction bases: 11.